This T cell receptor (beta chain) was identified in a study of OX40 agonist ivuxolimab in advanced cancers. Study in general: Patients assigned to dose escalation were diagnosed with hepatocellular carcinoma, melanoma, renal cell or head and neck cancer. Aged roughly 23 to 79 with a mean of 60 years, they were under 85% male.

This clone was counted once. The antigen remains unidentified. Overall study results and limits: In CD8+ T cells, expanded clones were on average more numerous than in CD4+.

Only in-frame clones appear in the TCRdb table, and some are missing; sequencing was by immunoSEQ multiplex PCR. The sample gives tens of thousands of clones, under 90% of which show up once; less than 2% is in the top ten. Germline assignment: CDR1 MNHEY and CDR2 SVGAGI. The V segment lost 6 bases and the J segment 5 bases; nucleotides outside the gene matches: 6. The length of the CDR3 is 14 residues. The V gene is TRBV6-5, the J gene TRBJ2-5; 10 bases map to TRBD1. The TCR sequence derives from an adult with an advanced solid tumor such as melanoma, head and neck, liver or kidney cancer. Sequenced material: CD4+ or CD8+ T cells sorted from blood, taken in a trial of the OX40 agonist ivuxolimab. Here the CDR3 reads CASRGDRGWETQYF. CDR3 in DNA: TGTGCCAGCAGGGGGGACAGGGGTTGGGAGACCCAGTACTTC.